The sequence of this T cell receptor beta chain was determined in a study of identical twins. This CDR3 region has 14 residues. Germline-derived CDR1 and CDR2 are DFQATT and SNEGSKA (reference sequence). V was shortened by 4 bases and J by 4 bases, with 17 bases between the two germline ends. Findings and limits, study-wide: Abundant cord blood beta clonotypes carried fewer insertions; memory repertoires showed none.

TCRdb re-called the 5' RACE reads through MiXCR, storing one row per CDR3 protein. This table holds some 690,000 distinct CDR3 sequences, 21% found once. Of note for this clonotype: Its antigen is unidentified.

These data were also reused for a study on T cells expressing NK-cell markers.

The TCR sequence derives from a woman aged 18-29 years in good health. V gene TRBV20-1 combines with J gene TRBJ2-7, with D perhaps TRBD1 or TRBD2 (5 bases each). The specimen was PBMCs. CDR3 residues: CSATTRGARYEQYF. The DNA for the CDR3 is TGCAGTGCTACGACCCGAGGGGCGCGATACGAGCAGTACTTC.